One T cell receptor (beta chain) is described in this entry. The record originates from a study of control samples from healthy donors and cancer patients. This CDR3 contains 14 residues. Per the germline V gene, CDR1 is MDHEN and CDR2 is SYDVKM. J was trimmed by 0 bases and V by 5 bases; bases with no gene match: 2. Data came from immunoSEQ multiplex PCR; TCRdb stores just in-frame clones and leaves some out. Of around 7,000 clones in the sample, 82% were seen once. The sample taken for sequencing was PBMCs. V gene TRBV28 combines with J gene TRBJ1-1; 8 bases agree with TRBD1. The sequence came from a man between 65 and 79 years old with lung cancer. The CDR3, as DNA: TGTGCCAGCAGTCGACAGGGGATGAACACTGAAGCTTTCTTT. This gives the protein CASSRQGMNTEAFF.